This T cell receptor (beta chain) was sequenced in a study of blood T cell repertoires in COVID-19. The wider study: The study drew acute and convalescent COVID-19 samples from the United States, Italy and Spain. T cells, B-cell-depleted T cells, or PBMCs provided the cDNA or gDNA that served as material.

This table comes from immunoSEQ multiplex PCR, and its TCRdb copy is limited to in-frame clones, with some not included. The profile shows some 87,000 clones, about 85% of them singletons. The V and J ends lost 0 bases and 3 bases respectively, with 15 bases between them. Germline values: CDR1 LGHDT, CDR2 YNNKEL (reference sequence). This CDR3 contains 17 residues. Source material: peripheral blood. This chain joins TRBV3-1 (or the pseudogene TRBV3-2) and TRBJ1-5; the D gene is possibly TRBD1 (6 bases). The sequence was obtained from an elderly man with active or convalescent COVID-19. The CDR3 loop is CASSQERGGPNNQPQHF. The CDR3 DNA reads as TGTGCCAGCAGCCAAGAAAGGGGGGGACCAAACAATCAGCCCCAGCATTTT.